Reported below is one T cell receptor (beta chain). The clone's antigen remains unknown. The record has no base qualities; no much larger clone is one base away. This record belongs to a study of a mutant IDH1 vaccine in newly diagnosed glioma listed by TCRdb under 2021. The study in broad terms: Eight vaccinations were administered to patients in weeks 1, 3, 5, 7, 11, 15, 19 and 23, corresponding to visits V03 through V10. Vaccination began 4-6 weeks after radiotherapy alone, or alongside temozolomide cycles in the chemotherapy-containing groups. Of the approximately 33 patients who were treated, approximately 60% were male and approximately 40% were female, and the mean age was approximately 40 years. Peripheral blood was drawn at six visits: V03 (baseline), V05, V07, V10, V12 and V13. Longitudinal TCRB deep sequencing was done for 25 treated patients, wherever samples were available for exploratory analyses. Prior to enrollment, patients had been given standard therapy consisting of radiotherapy alone, temozolomide alone, or radiochemotherapy with temozolomide, with the combination given to most patients. What the research found in general, with its limitations: Pseudoprogression seemed to be unrelated to changes in the top peripheral T cell clonotypes found by TCRB sequencing. Selection of PBMC samples for TCRB deep sequencing was based on availability. The authors noted that analyses of patient blood samples could not be reproduced because of sample limitations. Across multiple MHC alleles, vaccine-induced immune responses were seen in 90% to 95% of patients.

The library was made by the immunoSEQ multiplex PCR assay. Rearranged TCR beta chain sequences were amplified using the hsTCRB Kit according to the manufacturer's protocol. An Illumina MiSeq was used to sequence the TCRB libraries. The original pipeline was this. Demultiplexing, trimming and gene mapping were performed with the kit vendor's proprietary platform. Here the immuneACCESS table is served through TCRdb, limited to in-frame sequences with V and J called. Missing clones are a known gap in these copies; in checked studies unresolved V genes cover under half, and the rest lacks a known reason. From that table come the V and J calls and clone size; the DNA was used to work out D and trimming. Across this sample there are tens of thousands of clones, with more than 70% seen only once. The top ten hold over 15% of the sample. The time point label, read with the paper, signifies: week 5, during vaccination. Each vaccine dose, consisting of 300 ug of a 20-mer mutant IDH1 peptide in Montanide, was administered subcutaneously with topical imiquimod. Donors had newly diagnosed WHO grade 3 or 4 IDH1-mutant astrocytomas with loss of nuclear ATRX. The samples were drawn from NOA16, a multicentre, single-arm, open-label phase I trial in Germany that tested a mutant IDH1 peptide vaccine in humans for the first time. Genomic DNA for TCRB sequencing was extracted from EDTA blood using the DNeasy Blood and Tissue Kit.

This clonotype was obtained from a man aged 18 to 35 with glioma. The sample here was PBMCs, taken from a glioma patient whose treatment included an IDH1 peptide vaccine.

The DNA sequence is given as TGTGCCAGCAGCCCGGACCCCTTTAGCAATCAGCCCCAGCATTTT. Its translation is CASSPDPFSNQPQHF. The rearrangement joined TRBV5-5 to TRBJ1-5, with the D gene not confidently named. Taken from the germline V gene (reference sequence), the CDR1 and CDR2 loops are SGHKS and YYEKEE. From the cysteine through the phenylalanine, the CDR3 covers 15 amino acids. The DNA shown is the 45-base CDR3, in frame from base 1. A distance of 11 bases separates the germline ends of V and J, which lose 4 bases and 0 bases respectively.